This entry is about one TCR beta chain. Its antigen remains unknown. Produced via immunoSEQ multiplex PCR; TCRdb's table is partial and in-frame only. The table records some 140,000 clones, less than 95% of them present only once. V lost 3 bases and J 3 bases, leaving 12 bases between the germline ends. This CDR3 is built from 16 residues. The germline V gene encodes CDR1 MDHEN and CDR2 SYDVKM. This entry belongs to a study of T cell responses to AZD1222 COVID-19 vaccine. Study-wide results and caveats: Unmutated variant regions reportedly attract nearly half of all spike-specific TCRs. Spike-specific TCRs gained breadth and depth after people received two AZD1222 doses. Repertoire sampling happened only post peak T cell response. Just five or six AZD1222 recipients were seropositive at baseline.

The rearrangement uses TRBV28 and TRBJ2-6; maybe TRBD2 (5 bases). The clonotype comes from an adult in good health. Sequencing used peripheral blood, obtained on day 0 of AZD1222 vaccination. As DNA, the CDR3 is TGTGCCAGCAGTTTCTGGACTGCGAATGGGGCCAACGTCCTGACTTTC. Translating it yields CASSFWTANGANVLTF.